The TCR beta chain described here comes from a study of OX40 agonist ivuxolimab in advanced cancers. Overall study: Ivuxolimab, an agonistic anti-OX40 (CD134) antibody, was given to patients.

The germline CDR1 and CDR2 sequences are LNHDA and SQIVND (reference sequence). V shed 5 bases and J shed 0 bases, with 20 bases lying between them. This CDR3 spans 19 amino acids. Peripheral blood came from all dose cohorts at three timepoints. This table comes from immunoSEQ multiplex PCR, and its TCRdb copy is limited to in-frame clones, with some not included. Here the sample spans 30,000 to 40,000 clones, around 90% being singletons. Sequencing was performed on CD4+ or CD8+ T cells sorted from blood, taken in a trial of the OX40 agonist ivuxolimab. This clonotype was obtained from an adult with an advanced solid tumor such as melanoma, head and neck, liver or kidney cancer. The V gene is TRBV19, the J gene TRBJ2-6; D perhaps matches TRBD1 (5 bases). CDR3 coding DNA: TGTGCCAGTAGTCTTACAGGTCTCTATTATTTCTCTGGGGCCAACGTCCTGACTTTC. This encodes CASSLTGLYYFSGANVLTF.